This TCR beta chain stems from a study of cytomegalovirus exposure and HLA in healthy donors. Whole-study context: From roughly 180 million T cells, an earlier analysis saw approximately 110 million unique TCR beta sequences. Within the Caucasian-associated ancestry cluster were 81% of the roughly 400 genotyped donors.

Details on this clone: Antigen unknown.

Germline CDR1 and CDR2: KGHSH and LQKENI. The CDR3 totals 17 residues. The junction had 14 bases not matched to a gene; V was cut back by 6 bases and J by 2 bases. Study results and caveats: Usually a TCR sequence was rare, but some public TCRs were found in many donors. The study reported that TCR beta sequences accurately predicted HLA-A and HLA-B alleles in most subjects.

PCR was performed using 60 Vbeta and 13 Jbeta primers. Libraries were prepared by immunoSEQ multiplex PCR; TCRdb keeps only in-frame clonotypes and omits some of them. The sample yields about 180,000 clones, less than 90% seen once. Sequenced material: PBMCs. The chain employs TRBV18 and TRBJ2-3, with 7 bases fitting TRBD1. This receptor was identified in a girl aged 5 to 17 in good health and CMV-seropositive. CDR3 loop: CASSHNPIQGTTDTQYF. CDR3 nucleotide sequence: TGTGCCAGCTCCCACAACCCGATACAGGGGACCACAGATACGCAGTATTTT.